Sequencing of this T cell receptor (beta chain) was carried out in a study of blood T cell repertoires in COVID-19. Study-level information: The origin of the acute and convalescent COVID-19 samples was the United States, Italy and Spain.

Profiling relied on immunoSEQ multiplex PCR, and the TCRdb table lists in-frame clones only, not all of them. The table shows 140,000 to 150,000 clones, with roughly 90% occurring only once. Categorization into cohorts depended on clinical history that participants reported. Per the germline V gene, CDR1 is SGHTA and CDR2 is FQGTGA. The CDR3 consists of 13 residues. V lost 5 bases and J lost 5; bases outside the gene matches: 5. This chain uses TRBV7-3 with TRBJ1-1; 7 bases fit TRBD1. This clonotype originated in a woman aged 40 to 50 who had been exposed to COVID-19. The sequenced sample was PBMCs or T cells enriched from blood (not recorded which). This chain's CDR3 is CASSRDSLTEAFF. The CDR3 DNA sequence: TGTGCCAGCAGCCGGGACAGCTTAACTGAAGCTTTCTTT.